This record looks at one T cell receptor (beta chain) sequence and its context. Antigen: not known. The authors loaded around 190 ng DNA, about 30,000 T cell genomes, into sorted-subset replicate PCRs. Per the original methods: Quality scores were absent from the junction-only immunoSEQ sequences, so filtering differed. Data came from immunoSEQ multiplex PCR; TCRdb stores just in-frame clones and leaves some out. The V and J calls and the clone size are those of that table, but D and trimming were determined from the DNA. The table lists about 820,000 clones, over 90% of them singletons. The record originates from a study of shared clonotypes between healthy human individuals. General observations from the study: In general, naive subsets displayed greater estimated richness than memory subsets did. Read depth was anticipated to influence clonotype sharing among donors.

There are 14 residues in the CDR3. Per germline, CDR1 MNHNY and CDR2 SVGAGI (reference sequence). Deletions cut 6 bases from V and 5 bases from J, with 13 bases between. Naivety among CD8 cells was defined by CD45RO negativity and positive CCR7 selection, thereby excluding terminally differentiated effector memory CD45RA+ cells. The genes are TRBV6-6 and TRBJ2-2, with D possibly TRBD1 on 6 matching bases. Sequencing used naive CD8+ T cells sorted from blood. The sequence was collected from a man aged 30 to 45 in good health. The CDR3 sequence: CASREFTGTGELFF. In nucleotides, the CDR3 is TGTGCCAGCAGAGAGTTTACAGGGACCGGGGAGCTGTTTTTT.